Listed below are T cell receptor beta chains from one sample, sequenced in a study of T cell responses to AZD1222 COVID-19 vaccine. Clones were read by immunoSEQ multiplex PCR, and TCRdb kept only the in-frame ones, dropping some. The sample lists around 130,000 clones; more than 80% were seen once. The sample was peripheral blood, taken on day 0 of AZD1222 vaccination. Every receptor here comes from an adult in good health. Both conserved end residues are trimmed from each CDR3.

CDR3 length: 11
V gene: TRBV6-5
CDR3 protein: ASSLEQNTEAF

CDR3 length: 13
V gene: TRBV7-9
CDR3 protein: ASSLVRGQNTEAF

CDR3 length: 15
V gene: TRBV19
CDR3 protein: ASRDVLLSFMNTEAF

CDR3 length: 12
V gene: TRBV5-1
CDR3 protein: ASSLARAAYGYT

CDR3 length: 12
V gene: TRBV5-1
CDR3 protein: ASSSRSQGAEQY

CDR3 length: 16
V gene: TRBV7-9
CDR3 protein: ASRGPQRDGGALETQY

CDR3 length: 10
V gene: TRBV12-3/TRBV12-4
CDR3 protein: ASSDKREKLF

CDR3 length: 14
V gene: TRBV27
CDR3 protein: ASSPLRTDYNSPLH

CDR3 length: 11
V gene: TRBV7-9
CDR3 protein: ASSSGGLSPLH

CDR3 length: 13
V gene: TRBV9
CDR3 protein: ASSGGVAWNNEQF

CDR3 length: 16
V gene: TRBV28
CDR3 protein: ASSPPGRPLSGANVLT

CDR3 length: 12
V gene: TRBV18
CDR3 protein: ASSNGQGHDGYT

CDR3 length: 12
V gene: TRBV10-2
CDR3 protein: ASSGGLLLKEQY

CDR3 length: 11
V gene: TRBV29-1
CDR3 protein: SVEGTERETQY

CDR3 length: 13
V gene: TRBV7-2
CDR3 protein: ASSWDRASGNTIY

CDR3 length: 15
V gene: TRBV5-4
CDR3 protein: ASSLVSWTGRDYGYT

CDR3 length: 11
V gene: TRBV6-5
CDR3 protein: ASRYRAHTEAF

CDR3 length: 13
V gene: TRBV9
CDR3 protein: ASSTSQRTGEFQY

CDR3 length: 11
V gene: TRBV7-3
CDR3 protein: ASSLSYGNTIY

CDR3 length: 10
V gene: TRBV28
CDR3 protein: ASSLIGETQY

CDR3 length: 9
V gene: TRBV12-3/TRBV12-4
CDR3 protein: ASSFSGFQY

CDR3 length: 9
V gene: TRBV5-1
CDR3 protein: ASSLGTEQF